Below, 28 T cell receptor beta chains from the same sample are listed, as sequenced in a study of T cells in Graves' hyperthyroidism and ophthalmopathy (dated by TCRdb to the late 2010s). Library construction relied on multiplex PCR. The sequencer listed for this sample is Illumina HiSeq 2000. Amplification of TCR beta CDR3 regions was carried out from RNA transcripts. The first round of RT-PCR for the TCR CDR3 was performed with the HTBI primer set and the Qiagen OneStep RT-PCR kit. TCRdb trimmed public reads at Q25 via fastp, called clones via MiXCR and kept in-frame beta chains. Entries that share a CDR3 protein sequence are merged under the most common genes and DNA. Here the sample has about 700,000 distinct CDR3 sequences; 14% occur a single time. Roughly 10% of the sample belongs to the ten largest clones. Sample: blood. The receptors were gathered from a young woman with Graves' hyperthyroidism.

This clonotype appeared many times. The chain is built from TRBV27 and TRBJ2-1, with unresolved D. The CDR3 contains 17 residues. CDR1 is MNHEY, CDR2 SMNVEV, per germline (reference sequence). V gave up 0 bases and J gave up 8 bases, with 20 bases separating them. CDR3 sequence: CASSLSIAYPIEDEQFF. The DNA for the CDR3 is TGTGCCAGCAGTTTATCGATAGCCTACCCGATTGAAGATGAGCAGTTCTTC.

CDR3 sequence: CASSHGSSGSRDEQFF. The CDR3 DNA is TGTGCCAGCAGTCACGGGTCTAGCGGGAGTAGGGATGAGCAGTTCTTC. The rearrangement links TRBV6-1 to TRBJ2-1; 10 bases match TRBD2. V shed 5 bases, J shed 8 bases, and the junction held 12 bases outside the gene matches. The CDR3 runs to 16 residues. The germline V gene encodes CDR1 MNHNS and CDR2 SASEGT.

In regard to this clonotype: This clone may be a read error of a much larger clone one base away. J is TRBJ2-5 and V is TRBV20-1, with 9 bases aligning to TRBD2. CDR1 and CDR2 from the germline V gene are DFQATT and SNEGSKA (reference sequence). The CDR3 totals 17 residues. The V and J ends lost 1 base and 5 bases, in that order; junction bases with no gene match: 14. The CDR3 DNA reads TGCAGTGCTAGAGTTTGGGCTAGCGGGGATAAGCAGGAGACCCAGTACTTC. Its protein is CSARVWASGDKQETQYF.

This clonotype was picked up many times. The DNA for the CDR3 is TGTGCCAGCAGTTTCTCGGGAGTAAACATTCAGTACTTC. Translated, it gives CASSFSGVNIQYF. The chain joins TRBV28 to TRBJ2-4; possible D gene TRBD2, 6 bases. The CDR3 is made up of 13 amino acids. Trimming stripped 3 bases from V and 6 bases from J, with 9 bases between. Germline lookup yields CDR1 MDHEN and CDR2 SYDVKM.

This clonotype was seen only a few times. CDR3 bases: TGTGCCAGCAAAGGACAGGTTGAGCAGTTCTTC. Its protein product is CASKGQVEQFF. The genes are TRBV28 and TRBJ2-1, with TRBD1 identical over 7 bases. Germline V lookup: CDR1 MDHEN, CDR2 SYDVKM. This CDR3 has 11 residues. Trimming at V came to 7 bases and at J to 9 bases, leaving 3 bases not matched to a gene.

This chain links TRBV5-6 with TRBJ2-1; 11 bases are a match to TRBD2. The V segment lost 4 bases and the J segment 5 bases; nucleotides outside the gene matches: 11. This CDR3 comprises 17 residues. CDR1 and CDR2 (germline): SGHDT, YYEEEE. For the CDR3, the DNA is TGTGCCAGCAGCACCCTGGAACTAGCGGGAGATGACAATGAGCAGTTCTTC. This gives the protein CASSTLELAGDDNEQFF. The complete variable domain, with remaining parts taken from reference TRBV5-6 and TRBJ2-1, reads DAGVTQSPTHLIKTRGQQVTLRCSPKSGHDTVSWYQQALGQGPQFIFQYYEEEERQRGNFPDRFSGHQFPNYSSELNVNALLLGDSALYLCASSTLELAGDDNEQFFGPGTRLTVL.

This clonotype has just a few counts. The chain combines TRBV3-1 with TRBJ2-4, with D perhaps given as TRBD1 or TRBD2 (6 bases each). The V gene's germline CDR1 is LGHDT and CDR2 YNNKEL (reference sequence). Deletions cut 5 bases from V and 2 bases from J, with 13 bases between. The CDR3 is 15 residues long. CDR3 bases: TGTGCCAGCAGCAACGATGGGGGGCCCAAAAACATTCAGTACTTC. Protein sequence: CASSNDGGPKNIQYF.

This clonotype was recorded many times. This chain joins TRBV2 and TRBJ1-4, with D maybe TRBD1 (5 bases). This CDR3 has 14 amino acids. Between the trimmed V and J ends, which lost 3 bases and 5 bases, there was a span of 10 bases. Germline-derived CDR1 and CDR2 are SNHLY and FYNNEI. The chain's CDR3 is CASSDWGYNEKLFF. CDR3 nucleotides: TGTGCCAGCAGTGATTGGGGGTACAATGAAAAACTGTTTTTT.

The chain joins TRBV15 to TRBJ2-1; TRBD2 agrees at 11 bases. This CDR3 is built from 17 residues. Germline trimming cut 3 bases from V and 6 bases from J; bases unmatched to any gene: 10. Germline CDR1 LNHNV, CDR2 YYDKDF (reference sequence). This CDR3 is CATSRPSTSGSLNEQFF. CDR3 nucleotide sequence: TGTGCCACCAGCAGGCCTTCTACTAGCGGGAGCCTCAATGAGCAGTTCTTC.

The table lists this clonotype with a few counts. The CDR3 sequence is CASSGQGRTEAFF. The CDR3 nucleotides are TGTGCCAGCAGCGGACAGGGGCGCACTGAAGCTTTCTTT. This sequence joins TRBV27 and TRBJ1-1; 9 bases are a match to TRBD1. Germline-derived CDR1 and CDR2 are MNHEY and SMNVEV (reference sequence). The CDR3 extends over 13 amino acids. J gave up 4 bases and V 6 bases, and 3 bases lay outside the gene matches.

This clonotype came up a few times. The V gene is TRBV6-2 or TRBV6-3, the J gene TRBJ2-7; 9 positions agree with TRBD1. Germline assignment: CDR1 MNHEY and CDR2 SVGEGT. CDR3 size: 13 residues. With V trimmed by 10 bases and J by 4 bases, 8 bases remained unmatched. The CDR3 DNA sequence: TGTGCCACACAGGGGGCGCTTCTGTACGAGCAGTACTTC. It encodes CATQGALLYEQYF.

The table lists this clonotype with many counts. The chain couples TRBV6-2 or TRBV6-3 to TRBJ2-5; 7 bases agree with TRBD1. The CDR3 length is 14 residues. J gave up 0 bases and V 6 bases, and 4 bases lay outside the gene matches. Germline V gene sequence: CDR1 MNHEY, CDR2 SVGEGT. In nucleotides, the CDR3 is TGTGCCAGCAGCATAGGGACAGACCAAGAGACCCAGTACTTC. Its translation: CASSIGTDQETQYF.

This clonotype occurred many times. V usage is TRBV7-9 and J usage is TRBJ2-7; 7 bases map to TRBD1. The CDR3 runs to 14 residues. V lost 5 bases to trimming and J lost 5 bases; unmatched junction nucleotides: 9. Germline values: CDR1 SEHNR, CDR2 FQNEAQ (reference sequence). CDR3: CASSPGRTGDEQYF. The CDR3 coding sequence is TGTGCCAGCAGCCCAGGTCGTACAGGGGACGAGCAGTACTTC. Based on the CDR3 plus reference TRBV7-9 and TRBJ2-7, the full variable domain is DTGVSQNPRHKITKRGQNVTFRCDPISEHNRLYWYRQTLGQGPEFLTYFQNEAQLEKSRLLSDRFSAERPKGSFSTLEIQRTEQGDSAMYLCASSPGRTGDEQYFGPGTRLTVT.

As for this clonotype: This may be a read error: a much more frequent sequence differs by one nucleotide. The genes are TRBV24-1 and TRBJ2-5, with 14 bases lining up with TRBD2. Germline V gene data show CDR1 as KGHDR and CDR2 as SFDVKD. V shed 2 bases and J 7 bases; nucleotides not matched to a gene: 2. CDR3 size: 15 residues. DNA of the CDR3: TGTGCCACCAGTGATTGGACTAGCGGGAGGAGGACCCAGTACTTC. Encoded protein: CATSDWTSGRRTQYF.

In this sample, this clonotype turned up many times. CDR3 region: CASSLRSANTGELFF. The DNA for the CDR3 is TGTGCCAGCAGTTTACGGAGCGCCAACACCGGGGAGCTGTTTTTT. V usage is TRBV28 and J usage is TRBJ2-2; D remains unclear. V shed 2 bases and J shed 2 bases, with 9 bases lying between them. In germline, CDR1 is MDHEN, CDR2 SYDVKM. The CDR3 covers 15 residues.

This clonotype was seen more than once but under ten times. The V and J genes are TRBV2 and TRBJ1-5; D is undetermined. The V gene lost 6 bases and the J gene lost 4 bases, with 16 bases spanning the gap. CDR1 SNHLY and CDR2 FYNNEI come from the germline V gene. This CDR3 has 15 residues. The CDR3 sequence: CASRKEGQPNQPQHF. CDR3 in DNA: TGTGCCAGCAGGAAGGAGGGTCAACCGAATCAGCCCCAGCATTTT.

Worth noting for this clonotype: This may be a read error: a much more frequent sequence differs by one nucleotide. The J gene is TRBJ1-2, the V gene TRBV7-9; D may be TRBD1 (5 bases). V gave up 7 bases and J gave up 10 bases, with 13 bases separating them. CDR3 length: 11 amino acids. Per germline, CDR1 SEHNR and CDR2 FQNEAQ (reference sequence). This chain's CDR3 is CASNGGDAYTF. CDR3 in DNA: TGTGCCAGCAATGGGGGGGACGCCTACACCTTC. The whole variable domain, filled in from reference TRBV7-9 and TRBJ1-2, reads DTGVSQNPRHKITKRGQNVTFRCDPISEHNRLYWYRQTLGQGPEFLTYFQNEAQLEKSRLLSDRFSAERPKGSFSTLEIQRTEQGDSAMYLCASNGGDAYTFGSGTRLTVV.

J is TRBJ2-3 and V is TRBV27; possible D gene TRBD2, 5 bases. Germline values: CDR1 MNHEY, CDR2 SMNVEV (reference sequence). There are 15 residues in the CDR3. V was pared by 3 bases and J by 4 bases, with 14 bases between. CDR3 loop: CASSFYPGTPDTQYF. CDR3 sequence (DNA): TGTGCCAGCAGTTTTTACCCGGGAACCCCAGATACGCAGTATTTT.

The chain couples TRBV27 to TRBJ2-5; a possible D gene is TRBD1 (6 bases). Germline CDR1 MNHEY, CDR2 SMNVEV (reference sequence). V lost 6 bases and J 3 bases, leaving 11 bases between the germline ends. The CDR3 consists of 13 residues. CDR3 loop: CASRMGTKETQYF. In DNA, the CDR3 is TGTGCCAGCAGAATGGGGACAAAAGAGACCCAGTACTTC.

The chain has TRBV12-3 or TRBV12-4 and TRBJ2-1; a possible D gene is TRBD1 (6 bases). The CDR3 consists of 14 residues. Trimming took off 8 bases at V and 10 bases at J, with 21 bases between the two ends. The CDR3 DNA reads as TGTGCCAGCCGAGCAGGGGTGGAACGACAAGAGCAGTTCTTC. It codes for CASRAGVERQEQFF.

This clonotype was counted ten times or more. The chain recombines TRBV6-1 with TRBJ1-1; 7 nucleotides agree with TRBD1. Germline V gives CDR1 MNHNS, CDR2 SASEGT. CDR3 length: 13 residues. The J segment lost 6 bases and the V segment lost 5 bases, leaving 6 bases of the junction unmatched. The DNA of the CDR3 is TGTGCCAGCAGTTCCGGGACAGAGGCTGAAGCTTTCTTT. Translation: CASSSGTEAEAFF.

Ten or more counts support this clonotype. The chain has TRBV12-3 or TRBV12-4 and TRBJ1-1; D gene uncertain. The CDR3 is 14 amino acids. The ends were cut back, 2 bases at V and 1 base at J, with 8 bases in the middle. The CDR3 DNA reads TGTGCCAGCAGTTTATGGACTGGGAACACTGAAGCTTTCTTT. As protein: CASSLWTGNTEAFF.

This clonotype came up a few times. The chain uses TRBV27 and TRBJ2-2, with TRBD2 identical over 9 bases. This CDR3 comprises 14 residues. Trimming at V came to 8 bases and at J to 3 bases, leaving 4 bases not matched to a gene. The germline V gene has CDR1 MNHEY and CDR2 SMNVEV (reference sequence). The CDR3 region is CASRTSADTGELFF. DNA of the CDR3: TGTGCCAGCCGGACTAGCGCCGACACCGGGGAGCTGTTTTTT.

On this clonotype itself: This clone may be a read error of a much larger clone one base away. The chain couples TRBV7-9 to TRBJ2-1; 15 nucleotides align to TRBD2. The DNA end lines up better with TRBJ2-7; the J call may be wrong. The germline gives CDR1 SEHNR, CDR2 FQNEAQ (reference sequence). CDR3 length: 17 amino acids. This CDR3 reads CASSLGLAGGVYNEQYF. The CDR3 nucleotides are TGTGCCAGCAGCCTAGGACTAGCGGGAGGGGTCTACAATGAGCAGTACTTC.

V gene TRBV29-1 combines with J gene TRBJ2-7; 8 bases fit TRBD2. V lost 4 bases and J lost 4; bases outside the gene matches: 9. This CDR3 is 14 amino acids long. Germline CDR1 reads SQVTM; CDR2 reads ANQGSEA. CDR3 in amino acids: CSVARGGAQYEQYF. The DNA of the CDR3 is TGCAGCGTTGCCCGGGGGGGGGCACAGTACGAGCAGTACTTC.

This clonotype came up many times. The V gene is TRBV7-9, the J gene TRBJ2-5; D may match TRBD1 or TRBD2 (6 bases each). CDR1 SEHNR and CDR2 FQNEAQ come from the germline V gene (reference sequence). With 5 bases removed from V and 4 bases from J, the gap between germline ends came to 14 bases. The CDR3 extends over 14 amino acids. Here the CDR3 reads CASSTVGGRETQYF. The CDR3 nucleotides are TGTGCCAGCAGCACTGTGGGGGGCCGAGAGACCCAGTACTTC. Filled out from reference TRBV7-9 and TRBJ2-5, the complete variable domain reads DTGVSQNPRHKITKRGQNVTFRCDPISEHNRLYWYRQTLGQGPEFLTYFQNEAQLEKSRLLSDRFSAERPKGSFSTLEIQRTEQGDSAMYLCASSTVGGRETQYFGPGTRLLVL.

In DNA, the CDR3 is TGCAGCGTAGAGGGGGACTCCACAGATACGCAGTATTTT. Protein sequence: CSVEGDSTDTQYF. The chain links TRBV29-1 to TRBJ2-3; the D call may be TRBD1 or TRBD2 (6 bases each). The V gene lost 6 bases and the J gene lost 2 bases, with 12 bases spanning the gap. The CDR3 is made up of 13 amino acids. Germline-derived CDR1 and CDR2 are SQVTM and ANQGSEA.

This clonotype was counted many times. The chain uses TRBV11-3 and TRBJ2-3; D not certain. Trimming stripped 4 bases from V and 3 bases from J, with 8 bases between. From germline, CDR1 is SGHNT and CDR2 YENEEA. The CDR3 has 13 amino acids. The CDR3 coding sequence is TGTGCCAGCAGCTCGGGTGAGACAGATACGCAGTATTTT. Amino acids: CASSSGETDTQYF. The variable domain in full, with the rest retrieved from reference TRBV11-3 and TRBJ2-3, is EAGVVQSPRYKIIEKKQPVAFWCNPISGHNTLYWYLQNLGQGPELLIRYENEEAVDDSQLPKDRFSAERLKGVDSTLKIQPAELGDSAVYLCASSSGETDTQYFGPGTRLTVL.